Following are 16 T cell receptor beta chains from one sample sequenced in a study of T cell responses to AZD1222 COVID-19 vaccine (dated by TCRdb to 2020 to 2023). The method behind the library was the immunoSEQ multiplex PCR assay. TCRdb carries this immuneACCESS record with in-frame sequences only. Its versions omit some clonotypes, under half of them owing to an unresolved V gene in the studies checked, with the rest unexplained. The sample contains 30,000 to 35,000 clones, roughly 90% of them found a single time. The ten largest clones capture roughly 44% of the sample. What the time point label conveys for this sample: baseline before first vaccination. The sample was peripheral blood, taken on day 0 of AZD1222 vaccination. These receptors were taken from an adult in good health.

V is TRBV5-4 and J is TRBJ2-5; TRBD2 matches 8 bases. Unmatched junction bases numbered 7, after V lost 4 bases and J lost 5 bases. The CDR3 loop spans 14 amino acids. Germline-derived CDR1 and CDR2 are SGHNT and YYREEE (reference sequence). The CDR3 DNA reads TGTGCCAGCAGCCTCGGGGGACTAGTGGAGACCCAGTACTTC. Its translation is CASSLGGLVETQYF.

This sequence joins TRBV11-2 and TRBJ2-3; 8 nucleotides agree with TRBD2. Germline CDR1 is SGHAT and CDR2 is FQNNGV. V lost 6 bases and J lost 3; bases outside the gene matches: 8. The CDR3 runs to 15 residues. CDR3 in DNA: TGTGCCAGCAGAGTCGGGGGGGCGCGGACAGATACGCAGTATTTT. It yields the protein CASRVGGARTDTQYF.

The chain carries TRBV5-1 and TRBJ2-3, with D unresolved. Looked up from germline, CDR1 is SGHRS and CDR2 is YFSETQ. This CDR3 is 14 amino acids long. V lost 0 bases and J 7 bases, leaving 12 bases between the germline ends. CDR3 coding DNA: TGCGCCAGCAGCTTGGGGCAGTCTCCTAATACGCAGTATTTT. Amino acids: CASSLGQSPNTQYF.

The chain joins TRBV12-3 or TRBV12-4 to TRBJ1-2, with 8 bases identical to TRBD1. The V and J ends lost 3 bases and 8 bases, in that order; junction bases with no gene match: 5. The CDR3 contains 13 residues. This CDR3 reads CASSFFRDRGYTF. CDR3 bases: TGTGCCAGCAGTTTCTTTAGGGACAGGGGCTACACCTTC.

The chain employs TRBV6-5 and TRBJ2-4; D remains unclear. The CDR3 has 12 residues. Germline V CDR1 and CDR2: MNHEY, SVGAGI. Trimming took 6 bases from V and 8 from J, leaving 11 bases between them. CDR3 residues: CASSPANDIQYF. CDR3 sequence (DNA): TGTGCCAGCAGCCCCGCCAATGACATTCAGTACTTC.

The chain joins TRBV11-2 to TRBJ2-7; possible D gene TRBD2, 6 bases. V was shortened by 5 bases and J by 5 bases, with 16 bases between the two germline ends. The CDR3 sequence is 14 residues long. Germline loops: CDR1 SGHAT, CDR2 FQNNGV. This chain's CDR3 is CASSRGRGTHEQYF. CDR3 in DNA: TGTGCCAGCAGCCGAGGGCGGGGAACCCACGAGCAGTACTTC.

V and J are TRBV10-2 and TRBJ1-1; TRBD1 matches 10 bases. CDR1 and CDR2 from the germline V gene are WSHSY and SAAADI. The CDR3 runs to 14 residues. Unmatched junction bases numbered 5, after V lost 6 bases and J lost 4 bases. The CDR3 reads CASSPGQGSTEAFF. In DNA, the CDR3 is TGCGCCAGCAGCCCGGGACAGGGGTCCACTGAAGCTTTCTTT.

The chain is built from TRBV19 and TRBJ2-3; no reliable D call. V shed 5 bases and J shed 0 bases, with 6 bases lying between them. The CDR3 loop spans 13 amino acids. Germline V lookup: CDR1 LNHDA, CDR2 SQIVND (reference sequence). CDR3 DNA: TGTGCCAGTAGTGCCTTGAGCACAGATACGCAGTATTTT. This translates into CASSALSTDTQYF.

The rearrangement links TRBV27 to TRBJ1-5; no reliable D call. The CDR3 runs 13 residues. Germline CDR1 and CDR2: MNHEY and SMNVEV (reference sequence). Trimming removed 6 bases at V and 6 bases at J, with 12 bases between. The CDR3 region has the DNA TGTGCCAGCAGCTCTAGTTTGGGTCAGCCCCAGCATTTT. This sequence encodes CASSSSLGQPQHF.

The chain couples TRBV30 to TRBJ1-2; D uncertain. From germline, CDR1 is GTSNPN and CDR2 SVGIG (reference sequence). The CDR3 has 16 amino acids. V lost 3 bases, J lost 0 bases, and 17 bases lay in between. The CDR3 loop is CAWSPLNRIANYGYTF. The CDR3 region has the DNA TGTGCCTGGAGCCCTTTAAACAGAATCGCTAACTATGGCTACACCTTC.

V and J are TRBV5-6 and TRBJ1-1, with 8 bases matching TRBD1. CDR1 and CDR2 from the germline V gene are SGHDT and YYEEEE. This CDR3 is built from 12 residues. J lost 10 bases, V lost 0 bases, and 2 bases had no gene match. CDR3 region: CASSLVTGGAFF. In DNA, the CDR3 is TGTGCCAGCAGCTTGGTTACAGGGGGAGCTTTCTTT.

V gene TRBV7-2 combines with J gene TRBJ1-5; no definite D call. Germline CDR1 and CDR2: SGHTA and FQGNSA. The CDR3 runs 13 residues. Trimming removed 5 bases from V and 6 bases from J, with 11 bases in between. The CDR3 DNA reads as TGTGCCAGCAGCCCCTTTGGGTCTCAGCCCCAGCATTTT. Its protein is CASSPFGSQPQHF. Full variable domain (outside the CDR3, taken from reference TRBV7-2 and TRBJ1-5): GAGVSQSPSNKVTEKGKDVELRCDPISGHTALYWYRQSLGQGLEFLIYFQGNSAPDKSGLPSDRFSAERTGGSVSTLTIQRTQQEDSAVYLCASSPFGSQPQHFGDGTRLSIL.

This clone was recorded only once. This sequence joins TRBV5-1 and TRBJ1-5; TRBD1 might be the D (5 bases). Trimming cost V 4 bases and J 6 bases, with 14 bases left between them. Germline V CDR1 and CDR2: SGHRS, YFSETQ. The CDR3 spans 14 residues. In nucleotides, the CDR3 is TGCGCCAGCAGCCCCGACGGGGCGGGTCAGCCCCAGCATTTT. It yields the protein CASSPDGAGQPQHF.

The chain is built from TRBV11-2 and TRBJ1-4; the D is unclear. Germline CDR1 SGHAT, CDR2 FQNNGV. The CDR3 runs to 15 residues. Trimming took off 1 base at V and 7 bases at J, with 13 bases between the two ends. CDR3 DNA: TGTGCCAGCAGCTTAGGCCTTTTAGAAAGTGAAAAACTGTTTTTT. Its protein product is CASSLGLLESEKLFF.

The chain employs TRBV6-5 and TRBJ1-1; TRBD1 might be the D (5 bases). The germline V gene encodes CDR1 MNHEY and CDR2 SVGAGI. The CDR3 is made up of 13 amino acids. V was clipped by 4 bases and J by 3 bases, with 9 bases between them. The DNA of the CDR3 is TGTGCCAGCAGTTGGACAATCCACACTGAAGCTTTCTTT. Translation gives CASSWTIHTEAFF.

V usage is TRBV20-1 and J usage is TRBJ2-7; D remains unclear. Trimming shortened V by 7 bases and J by 2 bases, and 6 bases separated the two germline ends. Germline CDR1 reads DFQATT; CDR2 reads SNEGSKA (reference sequence). The CDR3 runs to 10 residues. Written as DNA, the CDR3 is TGCAGTGTAGGGACCTACGAGCAGTACTTC. Translation gives CSVGTYEQYF.